This T cell receptor (beta chain) appears in the sequencing data of a study of cytomegalovirus exposure and HLA in healthy donors. Points from the study as a whole: The Asian-associated ancestry cluster reportedly had fewer N-insertions than the approximately 650-donor mean in a later analysis.

About this clone: As yet, its antigen is unknown.

The CDR3 is 14 amino acids. Germline V gene sequence: CDR1 SGHTA, CDR2 FQGNSA. The V and J ends lost 4 bases and 1 base, in that order; junction bases with no gene match: 3. The PCR ran on 60 Vbeta and 13 Jbeta primers. The data were produced by immunoSEQ multiplex PCR, yet TCRdb's version contains in-frame clones alone and is incomplete. Among tens of thousands of clones listed, around 78% were seen once. The source material was PBMCs. This receptor was identified in a man aged 40-49 years in good health and CMV-seronegative. V is TRBV7-2 and J is TRBJ1-1, with TRBD1 matching over 7 bases. CDR3 loop: CASSSRTGNTEAFF. DNA for the CDR3: TGTGCCAGCAGCTCAAGGACAGGGAACACTGAAGCTTTCTTT.